This passage covers 14 T cell receptor beta chains from one sample sequenced in a study of post-analysis software for immune sequencing data. Unique molecular identifiers were present in the TCR beta cDNA libraries. TCRdb re-derived calls from the PCR reads in MiXCR, one entry per CDR3 protein. The sample lists 750,000 to 950,000 distinct CDR3 sequences; about 53% were seen once. Study results and limitations: The study found TRBV5-6, TRBV5-1 and TRBV20-1 among several TRBV segments more frequent in patients than controls.

Their antigens are not known. The sequenced material came from blood. All receptors come from a girl aged 10-17 years with multiple sclerosis.

The chain uses TRBV5-5 and TRBJ2-1; 11 bases line up with TRBD1. The CDR3 loop spans 16 amino acids. The ends lost 4 bases at V and 6 bases at J; junction bases unmatched: 9. The V gene's germline CDR1 is SGHKS and CDR2 YYEKEE (reference sequence). CDR3 in amino acids: CASSGTGGAFGNEQFF. As DNA, the CDR3 is TGTGCCAGCAGCGGGACAGGGGGGGCTTTTGGCAATGAGCAGTTCTTC.

In its sample, this clonotype was seen a few times. This chain uses TRBV7-6 with TRBJ2-4; TRBD1 or TRBD2 may be the D gene (5 bases each). The DNA end favors TRBJ2-7, so the J call may be wrong. Germline CDR1 is SGHVS and CDR2 is FNYEAQ. The CDR3 is 15 residues long. In DNA, the CDR3 is TGTGCCAGCAGCACCCTGCCGGGGACCGACTACGAGCAGTACTTC. Amino acid sequence: CASSTLPGTDYEQYF.

This clonotype was recorded at least ten times. The rearrangement links TRBV29-1 to TRBJ2-1; D unclear. CDR3 length: 11 residues. Germline-derived CDR1 and CDR2 are SQVTM and ANQGSEA. Trimming pared 7 bases from V and 6 bases from J, leaving 10 bases between. The CDR3 loop is CSGYLGNEQFF. Here the CDR3 DNA reads TGCAGCGGTTACCTGGGCAATGAGCAGTTCTTC.

The chain couples TRBV7-6 to TRBJ1-2; possible D gene TRBD1, 5 bases. V gave up 1 base and J gave up 1 base, with 10 bases separating them. Germline loops: CDR1 SGHVS, CDR2 FNYEAQ. The CDR3 extends over 15 amino acids. CDR3 loop: CASSLGGEVNYGYTF. As DNA, the CDR3 is TGTGCCAGCAGCTTAGGGGGGGAGGTTAACTATGGCTACACCTTC.

This clonotype was counted only a few times. V is TRBV10-3 and J is TRBJ2-5; TRBD2 agrees at 11 bases. The V gene's germline CDR1 is ENHRY and CDR2 SYGVKD. The CDR3 extends over 17 amino acids. V shed 2 bases and J 2 bases; nucleotides not matched to a gene: 7. CDR3 in amino acids: CAISETSGSVLQETQYF. CDR3 DNA: TGTGCCATCAGTGAGACTAGCGGGAGTGTCCTACAAGAGACCCAGTACTTC.

The chain combines TRBV20-1 with TRBJ2-1, with 8 bases fitting TRBD2. The CDR3 has 14 amino acids. V trimming: 0 bases; J trimming: 8 bases; junction bases outside the gene matches: 6. Germline V CDR1 and CDR2: DFQATT, SNEGSKA (reference sequence). DNA of the CDR3: TGCAGTGCTAGAGAAAGCGGGAGAGGCGATGAGCAGTTCTTC. This translates into CSARESGRGDEQFF.

The chain is built from TRBV10-3 and TRBJ2-3; possibly TRBD1 or TRBD2 for D (5 bases each). V shed 3 bases and J shed 2 bases, with 18 bases lying between them. The CDR3 totals 17 residues. Germline CDR1 and CDR2: ENHRY and SYGVKD. The CDR3 region has the DNA TGTGCCATCAGTGAATCTCCAATGGGGGATATCACAGATACGCAGTATTTT. This translates into CAISESPMGDITDTQYF.

A few counts support this clonotype. The genes are TRBV20-1 and TRBJ2-1, with 7 bases that match TRBD1. V was clipped by 2 bases and J by 4 bases; unmatched bases: 5. The CDR3 covers 14 residues. Germline V gene sequence: CDR1 DFQATT, CDR2 SNEGSKA (reference sequence). The CDR3 reads CSARNRGDYNEQFF. The CDR3 DNA reads TGCAGTGCTAGAAACAGGGGAGATTACAATGAGCAGTTCTTC.

The J gene is TRBJ1-1, the V gene TRBV5-1, with TRBD1 matching over 7 bases. The CDR3 length is 15 residues. The V gene's germline CDR1 is SGHRS and CDR2 YFSETQ. V shed 4 bases, J shed 0 bases, and the junction held 6 bases outside the gene matches. CDR3 protein: CASSSGQELNTEAFF. As DNA, the CDR3 is TGCGCCAGCAGCAGCGGACAGGAACTGAACACTGAAGCTTTCTTT.

This clonotype was counted a single time. The J gene is TRBJ2-5, the V gene TRBV10-3; a possible D gene is TRBD2 (5 bases). This CDR3 has 15 residues. Germline V lookup: CDR1 ENHRY, CDR2 SYGVKD. V was shortened by 6 bases and J by 0 bases, with 14 bases between the two germline ends. This chain's CDR3 is CAISRPKADQETQYF. DNA of the CDR3: TGTGCCATCAGCAGGCCGAAAGCGGACCAAGAGACCCAGTACTTC.

The sample holds many counts of this clonotype. The V call is TRBV29-1, the J call TRBJ2-7; no clear D gene. The germline V gene encodes CDR1 SQVTM and CDR2 ANQGSEA. The CDR3 totals 13 residues. Trimming stripped 0 bases from V and 3 bases from J, with 9 bases between. CDR3 protein: CSVEDLGNYEQYF. In DNA form, the CDR3 reads TGCAGCGTTGAAGATTTGGGGAACTACGAGCAGTACTTC.

The chain recombines TRBV6-5 with TRBJ2-7; 12 bases are shared with TRBD2. Germline lookup yields CDR1 MNHEY and CDR2 SVGAGI. J gave up 3 bases and V 2 bases, and 17 bases lay outside the gene matches. This CDR3 region has 20 residues. The CDR3 bases are TGTGCCAGCAGTTACCAAGGGCTAGCGGGGGGGTTTACTCTTCACTACGAGCAGTACTTC. Protein: CASSYQGLAGGFTLHYEQYF.

A few counts support this clonotype. The chain recombines TRBV20-1 with TRBJ2-1; 10 positions agree with TRBD2. The CDR3 runs 17 residues. J was trimmed by 1 base and V by 0 bases; bases with no gene match: 6. Germline V CDR1 and CDR2: DFQATT, SNEGSKA (reference sequence). This CDR3 is CSARDASGRGSYNEQFF. The DNA for the CDR3 is TGCAGTGCTAGAGACGCTAGCGGGAGAGGGTCCTACAATGAGCAGTTCTTC.

The chain links TRBV12-3 or TRBV12-4 to TRBJ2-2; TRBD2 matches at 8 bases. The CDR3 is made up of 16 amino acids. Trimming at V came to 6 bases and at J to 4 bases, leaving 10 bases not matched to a gene. The DNA of the CDR3 is TGTGCCAGCAGCCGTCCCGGACTAGCTACCACCGGGGAGCTGTTTTTT. Amino acids: CASSRPGLATTGELFF.